This T cell receptor (beta chain) was sequenced for a study of blood T cell repertoires in COVID-19. Across the whole study: From T cells, B-cell-depleted T cells, or PBMCs came the material, which was cDNA or gDNA.

Adults between roughly 18 and 90 years of age took part from under 30 US areas. Participants reported their clinical history, and cohort assignment relied on those reports. Symptom resolution, clearance, or two negative PCRs marked donors in Cohort 3 as recovered. CDR3 length: 14 residues. V was cut by 0 bases and J by 1 base, with 6 bases left in between. Per the germline V gene, CDR1 is KGHSH and CDR2 is LQKENI. The data were produced by immunoSEQ multiplex PCR, yet TCRdb's version contains in-frame clones alone and is incomplete. The sample has 350,000 to 550,000 clones, roughly nine tenths seen once.

Sequencing was carried out using PBMCs or T cells enriched from blood (not recorded which). This chain connects TRBV18 to TRBJ1-1; D gene ambiguous. This receptor was taken from a man aged 30-40 years who had recovered from COVID-19. CDR3 sequence (DNA): TGTGCCAGCTCACCACCGCCGGGGAACACTGAAGCTTTCTTT. Its protein is CASSPPPGNTEAFF. Filled out from reference TRBV18 and TRBJ1-1, the complete variable domain reads NAGVMQNPRHLVRRRGQEARLRCSPMKGHSHVYWYRQLPEEGLKFMVYLQKENIIDESGMPKERFSAEFPKEGPSILRIQQVVRGDSAAYFCASSPPPGNTEAFFGQGTRLTVV.